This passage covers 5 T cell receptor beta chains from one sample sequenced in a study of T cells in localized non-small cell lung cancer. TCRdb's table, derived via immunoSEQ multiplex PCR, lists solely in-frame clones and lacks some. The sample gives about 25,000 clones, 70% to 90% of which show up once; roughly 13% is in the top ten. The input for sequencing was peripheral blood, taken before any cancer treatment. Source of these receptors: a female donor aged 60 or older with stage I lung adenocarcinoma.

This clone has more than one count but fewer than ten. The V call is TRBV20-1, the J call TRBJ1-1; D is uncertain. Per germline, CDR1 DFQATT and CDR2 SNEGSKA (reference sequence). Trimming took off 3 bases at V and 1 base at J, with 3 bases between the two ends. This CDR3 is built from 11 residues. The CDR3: CSASENTEAFF. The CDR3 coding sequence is TGCAGTGCTAGTGAGAACACTGAAGCTTTCTTT.

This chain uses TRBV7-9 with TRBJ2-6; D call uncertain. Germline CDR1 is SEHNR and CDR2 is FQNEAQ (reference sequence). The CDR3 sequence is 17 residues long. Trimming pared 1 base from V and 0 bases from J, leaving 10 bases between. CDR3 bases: TGTGCCAGCAGCTTAGGAGGATTGGGCTCTGGGGCCAACGTCCTGACTTTC. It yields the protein CASSLGGLGSGANVLTF. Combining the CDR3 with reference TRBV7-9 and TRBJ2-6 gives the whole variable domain DTGVSQNPRHKITKRGQNVTFRCDPISEHNRLYWYRQTLGQGPEFLTYFQNEAQLEKSRLLSDRFSAERPKGSFSTLEIQRTEQGDSAMYLCASSLGGLGSGANVLTFGAGSRLTVL.

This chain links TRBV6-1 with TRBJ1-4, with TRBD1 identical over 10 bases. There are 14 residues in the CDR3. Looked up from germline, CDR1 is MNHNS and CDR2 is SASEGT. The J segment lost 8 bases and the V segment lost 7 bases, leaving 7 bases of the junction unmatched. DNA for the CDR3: TGTGCCAGCACCTTGACAGGGGGCCAGGAAAAACTGTTTTTT. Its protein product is CASTLTGGQEKLFF.

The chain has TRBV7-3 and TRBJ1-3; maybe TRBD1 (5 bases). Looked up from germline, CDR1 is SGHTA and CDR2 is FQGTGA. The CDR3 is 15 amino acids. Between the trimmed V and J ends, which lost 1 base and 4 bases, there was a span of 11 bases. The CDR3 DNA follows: TGTGCCAGCAGCTTAAGCTCAGGGCCGGGAAACACCATATATTTT. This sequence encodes CASSLSSGPGNTIYF.

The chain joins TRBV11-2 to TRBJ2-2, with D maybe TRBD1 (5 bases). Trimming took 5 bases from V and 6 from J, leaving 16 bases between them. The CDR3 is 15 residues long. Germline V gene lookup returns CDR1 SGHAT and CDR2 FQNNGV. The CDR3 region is CASSPHSGLAGELFF. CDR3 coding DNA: TGTGCCAGCAGCCCTCATTCAGGGTTGGCCGGGGAGCTGTTTTTT.